This TCR beta chain appears in the sequencing data of a study of blood T cell repertoires in COVID-19. The germline gives CDR1 SGHRS, CDR2 YFSETQ. There are 14 residues in the CDR3. V lost 4 bases and J lost 6; bases outside the gene matches: 6. The data were produced by immunoSEQ multiplex PCR, yet TCRdb's version contains in-frame clones alone and is incomplete. The data show a few hundred thousand clones, 65% to 90% seen once. The source material was peripheral blood. This sequence joins TRBV5-1 and TRBJ1-2, with 10 bases lining up with TRBD1. The sequence derives from a man aged 50 to 59 with active or convalescent COVID-19. In DNA form, the CDR3 reads TGCGCCAGCAGCAGGGGACAGGGGACGGATGGCTACACCTTC. Amino acids: CASSRGQGTDGYTF.